The 13 T cell receptor beta chains reported below all come from one sample, sequenced in a study of OX40 agonist ivuxolimab in advanced cancers. The method behind the library was the immunoSEQ multiplex PCR assay. The table comes from immuneACCESS by way of TCRdb, which keeps in-frame sequences with V and J called. Part of the clones is missing from these tables; in studies checked, under half for an unresolved V gene and the rest for unknown reasons. Counted in this sample were 110,000 or so clones; about 91% of them appeared once. The ten largest clones add up to approximately 0.69% of the sample. The sequences come from CD4+ or CD8+ T cells sorted from blood, collected in a trial of the OX40 agonist ivuxolimab. Receptor source: an adult with an advanced solid tumor such as melanoma, head and neck, liver or kidney cancer.

CDR3 amino acids: CASSARGTSGGTDTQYF. The CDR3 DNA reads TGTGCCAGCAGCGCCAGAGGGACTAGCGGTGGCACAGATACGCAGTATTTT. The chain carries TRBV9 and TRBJ2-3, with 11 bases identical to TRBD2. The CDR3 totals 17 residues. J lost 1 base, V lost 3 bases, and 7 bases had no gene match. CDR1 is SGDLS and CDR2 is YYNGEE in the germline V gene.

This clone was seen only a few times. This chain connects TRBV19 to TRBJ2-1; perhaps TRBD2 as D (6 bases). Trimming cost V 6 bases and J 1 base, with 10 bases left between them. Germline CDR1 is LNHDA and CDR2 is SQIVND (reference sequence). CDR3 size: 14 residues. CDR3 sequence (DNA): TGTGCCAGTAGCATGGGACTTTCCTACAATGAGCAGTTCTTC. This encodes CASSMGLSYNEQFF.

The chain combines TRBV30 with TRBJ1-4; D may be TRBD1 (5 bases). Germline V gene sequence: CDR1 GTSNPN, CDR2 SVGIG (reference sequence). Trimming took off 2 bases at V and 8 bases at J, with 9 bases between the two ends. The CDR3 is 12 amino acids. The CDR3 DNA reads as TGTGCCTGGAGTCCTGGGGGAGAAAAACTGTTTTTT. Translated, it gives CAWSPGGEKLFF.

The V call is TRBV19, the J call TRBJ1-5; TRBD1 matches 8 bases. The CDR3 totals 16 residues. The V segment lost 3 bases and the J segment 1 base; nucleotides outside the gene matches: 5. Germline V CDR1 and CDR2: LNHDA, SQIVND (reference sequence). The CDR3 coding sequence is TGTGCCAGTAGTATCCAACAGGGGGTCAGCAATCAGCCCCAGCATTTT. This gives the protein CASSIQQGVSNQPQHF.

This clone was seen a single time. The chain recombines TRBV7-3 with TRBJ2-3, with 11 bases aligning to TRBD2. The CDR3 has 16 residues. V lost 5 bases, J lost 3 bases, and 7 bases stayed unmatched. CDR1 and CDR2 from the germline V gene are SGHTA and FQGTGA. The CDR3 loop is CASSPLAGGRTDTQYF. For the CDR3, the DNA is TGTGCCAGCAGCCCCCTAGCGGGGGGAAGGACAGATACGCAGTATTTT.

The rearrangement joins TRBV10-2 to TRBJ1-5; D is ambiguous. The ends were cut back, 6 bases at V and 0 bases at J, with 18 bases in the middle. Germline-derived CDR1 and CDR2 are WSHSY and SAAADI. The CDR3 covers 17 residues. This CDR3 is CASSQGPSPFSNQPQHF. In DNA form, the CDR3 reads TGCGCCAGCAGCCAAGGGCCATCACCTTTTAGCAATCAGCCCCAGCATTTT.

This clone was seen once. This chain links TRBV7-9 with TRBJ2-5; no reliable D call. The CDR3 has 13 residues. Trimming removed 2 bases at V and 6 bases at J, with 10 bases between. Germline V gene sequence: CDR1 SEHNR, CDR2 FQNEAQ (reference sequence). The CDR3 bases are TGTGCCAGCAGCTTACGGGTACAGCAGACCCAGTACTTC. Its translation is CASSLRVQQTQYF.

On this clone: Other DNA sequences of this sample code for an identical CDR3. The J gene is TRBJ1-2, the V gene TRBV29-1; 8 bases agree with TRBD1. V gave up 5 bases and J gave up 3 bases; unmatched junction bases: 2. CDR3 size: 12 residues. The germline gives CDR1 SQVTM, CDR2 ANQGSEA. The CDR3 is CSVSQGDYGYTF. CDR3 bases: TGCAGCGTTTCACAGGGGGACTATGGCTACACCTTC.

V is TRBV7-2 and J is TRBJ2-1; D gene uncertain. This CDR3 spans 13 amino acids. Germline CDR1 SGHTA, CDR2 FQGNSA. Trimming pared 2 bases from V and 6 bases from J, leaving 8 bases between. The CDR3 bases are TGTGCCAGCAGCTTAAGCCCCGTCAATGAGCAGTTCTTC. Its translation is CASSLSPVNEQFF.

The V and J genes are TRBV12-5 and TRBJ2-5; possible D gene TRBD2, 5 bases. The ends were cut back, 1 base at V and 13 bases at J, with 16 bases in the middle. The length of the CDR3 is 13 residues. From germline, CDR1 is LGHNT and CDR2 FRNRAP. DNA of the CDR3: TGTGCTAGTGGTTTGGACTCCTCGAGGGTCCTGTACTTC. Translated, it gives CASGLDSSRVLYF. Full variable domain (remainder filled in from reference TRBV12-5 and TRBJ2-5): DARVTQTPRHKVTEMGQEVTMRCQPILGHNTVFWYRQTMMQGLELLAYFRNRAPLDDSGMPKDRFSAEMPDATLATLKIQPSEPRDSAVYFCASGLDSSRVLYFGPGTRLLVL.

Worth noting for this clone: The junction and the germline gene differ at one end; a read error may be behind it. The chain's CDR3 is CSVGGVLF. The DNA of the CDR3 is TGCAGCGTGGGAGGGGTACTCTTC. This chain uses TRBV29-1 with TRBJ1-2; TRBD1 might be the D (5 bases). This CDR3 spans 8 amino acids. Germline lookup yields CDR1 SQVTM and CDR2 ANQGSEA.

The V and J genes are TRBV28 and TRBJ1-6, with unresolved D. V lost 6 bases and J lost 1, with 13 bases in between. The CDR3 runs 16 residues. From germline, CDR1 is MDHEN and CDR2 SYDVKM. The CDR3 here is CASRDIGASYNSPLHF. The CDR3 nucleotides read TGTGCCAGCAGGGATATTGGTGCGTCCTATAATTCACCCCTCCACTTT.

The table lists this clone with a count of one. This CDR3 reads CASSLQGPNTEAFF. The CDR3 region has the DNA TGTGCCAGCAGTCTTCAGGGCCCGAACACTGAAGCTTTCTTT. The genes are TRBV6-1 and TRBJ1-1, with a possible D match to TRBD1 (5 bases). Trimming cost V 5 bases and J 1 base, with 11 bases left between them. The CDR3 runs to 14 residues. Germline V gene lookup returns CDR1 MNHNS and CDR2 SASEGT.